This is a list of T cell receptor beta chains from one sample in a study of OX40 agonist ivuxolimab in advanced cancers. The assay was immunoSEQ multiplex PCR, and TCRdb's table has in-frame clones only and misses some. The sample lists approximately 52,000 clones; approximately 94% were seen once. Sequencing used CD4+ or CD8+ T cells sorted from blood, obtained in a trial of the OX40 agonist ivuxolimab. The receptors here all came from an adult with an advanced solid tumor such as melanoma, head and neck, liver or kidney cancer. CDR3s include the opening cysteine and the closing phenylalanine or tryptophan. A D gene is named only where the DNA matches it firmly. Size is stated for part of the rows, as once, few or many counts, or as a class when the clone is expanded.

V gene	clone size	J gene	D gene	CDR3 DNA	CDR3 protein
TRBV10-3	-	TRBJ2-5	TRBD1	TGTGCCTTACAGGGGGAAGGAGAGACCCAGTACTTC	CALQGEGETQYF
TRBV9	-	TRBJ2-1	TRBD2	TGTGCCAGCAGCGTAGATTTGCCTAGCGGGGCCAATGAGCAGTTCTTC	CASSVDLPSGANEQFF
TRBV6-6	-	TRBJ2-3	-	TGTGCCAGCAGATCAGGACCCGCCGGGGATACGCAGTATTTT	CASRSGPAGDTQYF
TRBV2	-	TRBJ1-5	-	TGTGCCAGCAGTGAAGAGGGTAGCAATCAGCCCCAGCATTTT	CASSEEGSNQPQHF
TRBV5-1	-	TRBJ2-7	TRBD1	TGCGCCAGCAGCTTGGCCGGGACAGGGTCCTACGAGCAGTACTTC	CASSLAGTGSYEQYF
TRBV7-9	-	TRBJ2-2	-	TGTGCCAGCAGCTTCGGAGCCGGGGAGCTGTTTTTT	CASSFGAGELFF
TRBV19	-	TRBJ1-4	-	TGTGCCAGTCGTTTGGGAAATGAAAAACTGTTTTTT	CASRLGNEKLFF
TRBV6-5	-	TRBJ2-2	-	TGTGCCAGCAGTTACTCGGCGTGGCACACCGGGGAGCTGTTTTTT	CASSYSAWHTGELFF
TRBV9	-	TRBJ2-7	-	TGTGCCAGCAGCGTAACTGGGGGGCCGTGGGACGAGCAGTACTTC	CASSVTGGPWDEQYF
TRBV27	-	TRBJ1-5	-	TGTGCCAGCAGTTTCAGGGGTCGCAATCAGCCCCAGCATTTT	CASSFRGRNQPQHF
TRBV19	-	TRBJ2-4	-	TGTGCCAGTAGTATAGGCGGACAGATAGCCAAAAACATTCAGTACTTC	CASSIGGQIAKNIQYF
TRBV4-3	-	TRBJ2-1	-	TGCGCCAGCAGCCAAGGGCGATCGAATGAGCAGTTCTTC	CASSQGRSNEQFF
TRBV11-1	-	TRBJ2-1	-	TGTGCCAGCAGCTTGAACAATGAGCAGTTCTTC	CASSLNNEQFF
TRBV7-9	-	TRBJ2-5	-	TGTGCCAGCAGCTTAGCCCAAGAGACCCAGTACTTC	CASSLAQETQYF
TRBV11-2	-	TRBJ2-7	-	TGTGCCAGCAGCTTAGGACACCTCTACGAGCAGTACTTC	CASSLGHLYEQYF
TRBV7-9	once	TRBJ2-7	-	TGTGCCAGCAGCCTACAGCTCTACGAGCAGTACTTC	CASSLQLYEQYF
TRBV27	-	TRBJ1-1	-	TGTGCCAGCAGTGCGCTCGGGACAAAGAACACTGAAGCTTTCTTT	CASSALGTKNTEAFF
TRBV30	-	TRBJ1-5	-	TGTGCCTGGAGTGTCGGCGGCAATCAGCCCCAGCATTTT	CAWSVGGNQPQHF
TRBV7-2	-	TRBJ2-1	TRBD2	TGTGCCAGCAGCTCGATCGGACTAGCGGCTTCCTACAATGAGCAGTTCTTC	CASSSIGLAASYNEQFF
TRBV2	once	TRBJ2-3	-	TGTGCCAGCAAAGGGAGAACTATTGATACGCAGTATTTT	CASKGRTIDTQYF
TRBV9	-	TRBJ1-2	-	TGTGCCAGCAGCCCTGGTGGGCCTTGGAACTATGGCTACACCTTC	CASSPGGPWNYGYTF
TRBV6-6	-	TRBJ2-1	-	TGTGCCAGCAGTTACCGGGACGAGCAGTTCTTC	CASSYRDEQFF
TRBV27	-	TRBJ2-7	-	TGTGCCAGCACCCCCCGATACGGGGAGGTTCTCTACGAGCAGTACTTC	CASTPRYGEVLYEQYF
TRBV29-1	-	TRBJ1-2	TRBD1	TGCAGCGTTGACCAGACAGGGGGGATTGGCTACACCTTC	CSVDQTGGIGYTF
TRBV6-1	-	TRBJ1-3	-	TGTGCCAGCAGTGAAGGTTATGGTATCTCTGGAAACACCATATATTTT	CASSEGYGISGNTIYF
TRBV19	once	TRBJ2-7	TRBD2	TGTGCCAGTAGTATAGGCGGGGGTACAGTCTACGAGCAGTACTTC	CASSIGGGTVYEQYF
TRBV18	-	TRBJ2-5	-	TGTGCCAGCTCACCAGGACGGGACGGGGAGACCCAGTACTTC	CASSPGRDGETQYF
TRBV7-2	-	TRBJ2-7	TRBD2	TGTGCCAGCAGCTTAGCGGCTAGACTAGCTAGCCCTATCGAGCAGTACTTC	CASSLAARLASPIEQYF
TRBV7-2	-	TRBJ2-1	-	TGTGCCAGCAGCTCTGACAGGACCTCCTACAATGAGCAGTTCTTC	CASSSDRTSYNEQFF
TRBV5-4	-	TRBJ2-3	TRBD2	TGTGCCAGCAGCCCCGGACTAGCGGGAACAGATACGCAGTATTTT	CASSPGLAGTDTQYF
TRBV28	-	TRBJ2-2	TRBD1	TGTGCCAGCAGAAACGGGGACAGGGACACCGGGGAGCTGTTTTTT	CASRNGDRDTGELFF
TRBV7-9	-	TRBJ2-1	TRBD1	TGTGCCAGCAGCCCTGACAGGGGTGAGCAGTTCTTC	CASSPDRGEQFF
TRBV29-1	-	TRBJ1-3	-	TGCAGCGTTGTGGACAGTACTGGAAACACCATATATTTT	CSVVDSTGNTIYF
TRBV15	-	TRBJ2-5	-	TGTGCCACCAGCAGAGATCGGGGCGGTGGGGAGTCCCAGTACTTC	CATSRDRGGGESQYF
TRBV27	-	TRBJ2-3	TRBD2	TGTGCCAGGGATTATGAGCGGGAGGGGGACACAGATACGCAGTATTTT	CARDYEREGDTDTQYF
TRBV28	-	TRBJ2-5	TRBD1	TGTGCCAGCAGTCGACAGGGCCAAGAGACCCAGTACTTC	CASSRQGQETQYF
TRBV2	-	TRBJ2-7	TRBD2	TGTGCCAGCAAATTCCTAGCGGGAGGGTACGAGCAGTACTTC	CASKFLAGGYEQYF
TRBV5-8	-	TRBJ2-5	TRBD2	TGTGCCAGCAGCGTAGCGGGACAAGAGCAGTACTTC	CASSVAGQEQYF
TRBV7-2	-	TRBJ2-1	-	TGTGCCAGCAGCTTGGGCGGGTTCTCCTACAATGAGCAGTTCTTC	CASSLGGFSYNEQFF
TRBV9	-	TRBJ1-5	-	TGTGCCAGCAGCCCGGGACTGAGTCCCCAGCATTTT	CASSPGLSPQHF
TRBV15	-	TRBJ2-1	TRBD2	TGTGCCACCAGCAGAAGACCAGGGGGACTAGCGGGCAATGAGCAGTTCTTC	CATSRRPGGLAGNEQFF
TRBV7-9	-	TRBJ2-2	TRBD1	TGTGCCAGCACCACCCCGGGACAGGGGGCTTACACCGGGGAGCTGTTTTTT	CASTTPGQGAYTGELFF
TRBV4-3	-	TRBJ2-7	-	TGCGCCAGCAGCCAAGATTCGCGGCCCCCTGCGGACGAGCAGTACTTC	CASSQDSRPPADEQYF
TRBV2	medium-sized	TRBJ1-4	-	TGTGCCAGCAGTGAAGGAGATGTGCTAGACGAAAAACTGTTTTTT	CASSEGDVLDEKLFF
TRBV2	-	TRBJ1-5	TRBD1	TGTGCCAGCAGCTCGGGACAGGTATCAGCTCAGCCCCAGCATTTT	CASSSGQVSAQPQHF
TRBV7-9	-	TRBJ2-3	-	TGTGCCAGCAGCTCGGACGATACGCAGTATTTT	CASSSDDTQYF
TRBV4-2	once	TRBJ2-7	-	TGTGCCAGCAGCCAAGAAATGGGGCACTACGAGCAGTACTTC	CASSQEMGHYEQYF
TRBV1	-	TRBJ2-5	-	TGCACCAGCAGCCAAGCTGCCCAGCTGGGGGGGGAGACCCAGTACTTC	CTSSQAAQLGGETQYF
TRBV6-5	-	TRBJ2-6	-	TGTGCCACTTCACCCGGGGTTTCTGGGGCCAACGTCCTGACTTTC	CATSPGVSGANVLTF
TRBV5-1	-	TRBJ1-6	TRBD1	TGCGCCAGCAGCTGGCGGGGACAGGGGACAAATTCACCCCTCCACTTT	CASSWRGQGTNSPLHF
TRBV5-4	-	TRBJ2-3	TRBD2	TGTGCCAGCGGCATCCGGGGGGGAGGAGGGACAGATACGCAGTATTTT	CASGIRGGGGTDTQYF
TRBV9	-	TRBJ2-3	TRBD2	TGTGCCAGCAGCATGGGACTAGCGGGAGCAGATACGCAGTATTTT	CASSMGLAGADTQYF
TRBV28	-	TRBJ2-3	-	TGTGCCAGCAGTTTCGTCCCCGTCCCCACAGATACGCAGTATTTT	CASSFVPVPTDTQYF
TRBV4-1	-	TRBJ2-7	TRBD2	TGCGCCAGCAGCCAAGATCGCGCTAGCGGGGATTACGAGCAGTACTTC	CASSQDRASGDYEQYF
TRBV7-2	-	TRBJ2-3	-	TGTGCCAGCAGTTCCTGGGGATTGGATACGCAGTATTTT	CASSSWGLDTQYF
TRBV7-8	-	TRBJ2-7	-	TGTGCCAGCAGCTCGCCCGACAGGTCGACCTACGAGCAGTACTTC	CASSSPDRSTYEQYF
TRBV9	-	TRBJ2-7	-	TGTGCCAGCAGCGTAGGACTCGGCGAGCAGTACTTC	CASSVGLGEQYF
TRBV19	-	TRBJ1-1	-	TGTGCCAGTAGTTTTGGGCAGGGAACAACTGAAGCTTTCTTT	CASSFGQGTTEAFF
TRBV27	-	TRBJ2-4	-	TGTGCCAGCAGTTTAGGTCGGGGAGACATTCAGTACTTC	CASSLGRGDIQYF
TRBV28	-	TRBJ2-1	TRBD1	TGTGCCAGCAGTCCTCGAACAGGGGGCAGGGAGCAGTTCTTC	CASSPRTGGREQFF